The 27 T cell receptor beta chains listed next were all sequenced from one sample in a study of tumor-infiltrating lymphocytes in primary liver carcinoma. A primer in the constant region served to generate TCR beta cDNA from approximately 500 ng of total RNA. What produced the TCR beta libraries was three nested multiplex PCR rounds using slightly modified ARM-PCR. TRBV1-TRBV30 forward primers paired with a C-beta reverse primer drove the first two PCR rounds, about 9 cycles each. TCRdb itself ran the multiplex PCR reads through MiXCR, one entry per CDR3 protein. The data show about 120,000 distinct CDR3 sequences, roughly 70% seen once. Investigators took RNA and DNA out together from approximately 22-30 mg of unsorted bulk tissue. Sequenced material: tumor-adjacent normal liver tissue. Source of these receptors: an older woman with primary liver carcinoma and hepatitis B virus infection.

In its sample, this clonotype was seen many times. The gene calls are TRBV10-3 and TRBJ2-7; D is possibly TRBD1 (5 bases). This CDR3 has 14 amino acids. V lost 2 bases and J 2 bases, leaving 10 bases between the germline ends. In germline, CDR1 is ENHRY, CDR2 SYGVKD. CDR3 DNA sequence: TGTGCCATCAGTGAGGGCAGGGAACCCTACGAGCAGTACTTC. It translates to CAISEGREPYEQYF.

This sequence joins TRBV11-2 and TRBJ2-1, with D possibly being TRBD1 (6 bases). CDR3 length: 16 amino acids. Germline values: CDR1 SGHAT, CDR2 FQNNGV. This CDR3 is CFSSLDLTGGGDEQFF. CDR3 bases: TGTTTCAGCAGCTTAGACCTGACGGGTGGGGGCGATGAGCAGTTCTTC.

As regards this clonotype: Germline is not matched at one junction end, which may reflect a read error. The V and J genes are TRBV6-6 and TRBJ2-3, with a weak D call TRBD1 (6 bases). The length of the CDR3 is 15 residues. Germline CDR1 and CDR2: MNHNY and SVGAGI (reference sequence). The CDR3 DNA reads as TGTGTAAGCAGTTACTCCAGGGGAAGCACAGATACGCATTATTTT. Translating it yields CVSSYSRGSTDTHYF.

The chain links TRBV7-2 to TRBJ2-3; D is possibly TRBD1 or TRBD2 (6 bases each). V gave up 5 bases and J gave up 6 bases, with 18 bases separating them. CDR1 SGHTA and CDR2 FQGNSA come from the germline V gene. The CDR3 extends over 15 amino acids. The CDR3 bases are TGTGCCAGCAGCCCAGGGGACTTCCTCCGGGATACGCAGTATTTT. It encodes CASSPGDFLRDTQYF.

As to this clonotype: Mismatch with germline at one junction end may stem from a read error. The CDR3 region is CAISQDTWAFKQYF. The CDR3 DNA reads TGCGCCATCAGCCAAGATACTTGGGCCTTCAAGCAGTACTTC. The chain is built from TRBV4-1 and TRBJ2-7; D gene uncertain. The CDR3 runs to 14 residues. Germline CDR1 is MGHRA and CDR2 is YSYEKL.

The chain couples TRBV5-1 to TRBJ1-2; D perhaps matches TRBD1 (5 bases). Germline values: CDR1 SGHRS, CDR2 YFSETQ. Deletions cut 1 base from V and 8 bases from J, with 21 bases between. There are 16 residues in the CDR3. The DNA for the CDR3 is TGCGCCAGCAGCTTGATGAACAGGAGGCGTATGAGCGGCTACACCTTC. It codes for CASSLMNRRRMSGYTF.

The count of this clonotype is one. The junction shows a germline mismatch at one end, possibly a read error. The chain employs TRBV4-1 and TRBJ1-1; D gene unclear. This CDR3 region has 12 residues. Germline V lookup: CDR1 MGHRA, CDR2 YSYEKL. CDR3 sequence reads: CACSRSESDAFF. The DNA of the CDR3 is TGCGCCTGCAGCCGGTCCGAGTCTGACGCTTTCTTT.

Turning to this clonotype: With a much larger clone just one base away, this may be a read error. The gene calls are TRBV2 and TRBJ1-5, with D uncertain. The germline V gene encodes CDR1 SNHLY and CDR2 FYNNEI. This CDR3 spans 11 amino acids. CDR3 region: CTSSQEGNRHF. The DNA for the CDR3 is TGTACCAGCAGTCAGGAGGGTAATCGGCATTTT.

On this clonotype: This clone may be a read error of a much larger clone one base away. This rearrangement joins TRBV7-9 to TRBJ1-1, with D unclear. The CDR3 has 15 residues. The V gene's germline CDR1 is SEHNR and CDR2 FQNEAQ (reference sequence). CDR3 sequence (DNA): TGTGCCAGCAGCTTAGGAGCCGCAGTGAACACTGAAGTTTTCTTT. Amino acid sequence: CASSLGAAVNTEVFF.

This clonotype was seen once. This chain uses TRBV20-1 with TRBJ2-5; no firm D call. Per the germline V gene, CDR1 is DFQATT and CDR2 is SNEGSKA (reference sequence). V was clipped by 2 bases and J by 1 base, with 2 bases between them. The CDR3 is 11 residues long. The CDR3 region has the DNA TGCAGTGCTAGACCCCAAGAGACCCAGTACTTC. Translation gives CSARPQETQYF.

This clonotype was picked up many times. The chain uses TRBV7-8 and TRBJ2-7, with 9 bases that match TRBD1. From germline, CDR1 is SGHVS and CDR2 FQNEAQ. Unmatched junction bases numbered 7, after V lost 5 bases and J lost 5 bases. The CDR3 sequence is 14 residues long. CDR3 in amino acids: CASSPRQGVHEQYF. The CDR3 bases are TGTGCCAGCAGCCCGCGACAGGGGGTCCACGAGCAGTACTTC. Looking up the rest from reference TRBV7-8 and TRBJ2-7 gives the full variable domain: GAGVSQSPRYKVAKRGQDVALRCDPISGHVSLFWYQQALGQGPEFLTYFQNEAQLDKSGLPSDRFFAERPEGSVSTLKIQRTQQEDSAVYLCASSPRQGVHEQYFGPGTRLTVT.

Concerning this clonotype itself: A junction end diverges from the germline sequence, so it may reflect a read error. V usage is TRBV6-1 and J usage is TRBJ2-7; perhaps TRBD1 as D (5 bases). The germline CDR1 and CDR2 sequences are MNHNS and SASEGT. CDR3 length: 16 residues. CDR3 amino acids: CVSSLDYRKRVHEQYF. CDR3 nucleotide sequence: TGTGTCAGCAGTTTGGATTACAGGAAACGCGTCCACGAACAGTACTTC.

The CDR3 sequence: CASSFGMGSYNEQFF. In DNA, the CDR3 is TGTGCCAGCAGTTTTGGTATGGGATCCTACAATGAGCAGTTCTTC. The J gene is TRBJ2-1, the V gene TRBV11-2, with unresolved D. Trimming left V 6 bases short and J 1 base short, with 13 bases between. CDR3 length equals 15 residues. Germline-derived CDR1 and CDR2 are SGHAT and FQNNGV. Full variable domain (missing parts from reference TRBV11-2 and TRBJ2-1): EAGVAQSPRYKIIEKRQSVAFWCNPISGHATLYWYQQILGQGPKLLIQFQNNGVVDDSQLPKDRFSAERLKGVDSTLKIQPAKLEDSAVYLCASSFGMGSYNEQFFGPGTRLTVL.

This chain joins TRBV7-9 and TRBJ2-5; TRBD2 might be the D (5 bases). CDR3 length: 14 residues. The V gene lost 5 bases and the J gene lost 5 bases, with 15 bases spanning the gap. The germline gives CDR1 SEHNR, CDR2 FQNEAQ (reference sequence). Here the CDR3 reads CASSDSGLGETQYF. In DNA, the CDR3 is TGTGCCAGCAGCGATTCAGGACTTGGGGAGACCCAGTACTTC.

The chain links TRBV29-1 to TRBJ2-5; TRBD2 is a possible D gene (5 bases). Looked up from germline, CDR1 is SQVTM and CDR2 is ANQGSEA. With 5 bases removed from V and 4 bases from J, the gap between germline ends came to 17 bases. This CDR3 spans 14 amino acids. This chain's CDR3 is CSVNGGPGGETQYF. DNA for the CDR3: TGCAGCGTTAATGGCGGGCCGGGTGGAGAGACCCAGTACTTC.

The genes are TRBV6-1 and TRBJ2-7; possibly TRBD1 for D (5 bases). There are 10 residues in the CDR3. Trimming stripped 3 bases from V and 10 bases from J, with 7 bases between. Looked up from germline, CDR1 is MNHNS and CDR2 is SASEGT. The CDR3 nucleotides are TGTGCCAGCAGTGACAGGGATCAGTACTTC. It translates to CASSDRDQYF.

The chain employs TRBV20-1 and TRBJ1-5; 7 bases fit TRBD1. Per the germline V gene, CDR1 is DFQATT and CDR2 is SNEGSKA (reference sequence). The CDR3 contains 16 residues. With V trimmed by 1 base and J by 5 bases, 11 bases remained unmatched. CDR3 DNA sequence: TGCAGTGCTAGAGGGACAGGCCCAACGTGGGATCAGCCCCAGCATTTT. Translation: CSARGTGPTWDQPQHF.

Points on this clonotype: The germline gene is not matched at one end of the junction; a read error may be the cause. The rearrangement uses TRBV28 and TRBJ2-7; D is possibly TRBD2 (5 bases). Germline CDR1 reads MDHEN; CDR2 reads SYDVKM. The CDR3 length is 14 residues. The DNA for the CDR3 is TGTGCCAGCAGCCTCGTCGGGGTCCGAGCCGAGCAGTGCTTC. Its protein is CASSLVGVRAEQCF.

Remarks on this clonotype: This could be a read error, since a much larger clone is one nucleotide away. The gene calls are TRBV30 and TRBJ2-7, with D perhaps assigned TRBD1 or TRBD2 (5 bases each). Germline V gene lookup returns CDR1 GTSNPN and CDR2 SVGIG (reference sequence). Trimming pared 2 bases from V and 5 bases from J, leaving 7 bases between. This CDR3 contains 11 residues. This CDR3 reads CAWSWGNEQYF. CDR3 nucleotides: TGTGCCTGGAGTTGGGGGAACGAGCAGTACTTC.

In regard to this clonotype: One junction end does not reproduce the germline sequence, and a read error may be involved. The gene calls are TRBV11-2 and TRBJ2-3, with TRBD2 matching 8 bases. This CDR3 is 16 amino acids long. Germline CDR1 reads SGHAT; CDR2 reads FQNNGV. In DNA form, the CDR3 reads TGTGCCAACAGCCCGACGGGATTAGCGGGGAGGCGATGGCAGTATTTT. Translation gives CANSPTGLAGRRWQYF.

A remark on this clonotype: This may be a read error, as it is one base from a much larger clone. The rearrangement joins TRBV28 to TRBJ2-3; a weak D match, TRBD1 (5 bases). The germline CDR1 and CDR2 sequences are MDHEN and SYDVKM. This CDR3 spans 16 amino acids. The CDR3 loop reads CASSSPGAPDTDTKYF. The CDR3 DNA is TGTGCCAGCAGTTCCCCTGGGGCCCCGGACACAGATACGAAGTATTTT.

This clonotype turned up a few times. This may come from a read error, since a much larger clone is one base off. The chain couples TRBV5-1 to TRBJ2-7; 9 bases are a match to TRBD2. CDR3 length: 14 amino acids. CDR1 SGHRS and CDR2 YFSETQ come from the germline V gene. The V gene end was trimmed by 2 bases and the J gene end by 6 bases; junction bases not matched to a gene: 6. CDR3 nucleotide sequence: TGCGCCAGCAGCTTAGAAGCGGGAGGCGGCGAGCAGTACTTC. This sequence encodes CASSLEAGGGEQYF.

This chain joins TRBV4-1 and TRBJ2-3; 9 positions agree with TRBD1. CDR1 is MGHRA and CDR2 is YSYEKL in the germline V gene. J gave up 7 bases and V 8 bases, and 13 bases lay outside the gene matches. CDR3 length: 15 amino acids. The CDR3 DNA follows: TGCGCCAGCTCAAAAGGGGGACAGGGAGCTAATACGCAGTATTTT. Its protein product is CASSKGGQGANTQYF.

Points on this clonotype: Relative to the germline gene, one junction end is altered; a read error may explain this. This chain links TRBV11-2 with TRBJ2-3, with 13 bases that match TRBD2. Germline V CDR1 and CDR2: SGHAT, FQNNGV. The CDR3 length is 18 residues. CDR3 amino acids: CAGSLGSLLAGGADMQYF. The CDR3 bases are TGTGCCGGCAGCTTAGGGTCTTTACTAGCGGGAGGGGCAGATATGCAGTATTTT.

Notes on this clonotype: At one end, the junction sequence differs from germline, possibly due to a read error. The chain has TRBV11-1 and TRBJ2-1, with 11 bases fitting TRBD1. The CDR3 has 16 residues. Germline lookup yields CDR1 SGHAT and CDR2 FQDESV (reference sequence). The CDR3 sequence: CASSLDGQGAINEQFF. The CDR3 nucleotides are TGTGCCAGCAGCTTAGACGGACAGGGGGCGATTAATGAACAGTTCTTC.

The chain combines TRBV12-5 with TRBJ1-1, with unresolved D. From germline, CDR1 is LGHNT and CDR2 FRNRAP. Trimming took off 7 bases at V and 0 bases at J, with 15 bases between the two ends. This CDR3 spans 15 amino acids. The CDR3 nucleotides are TGTGCTAGTGCTTTAGAGTCTAACATGAACACTGAAGCTTTCTTT. Its translation is CASALESNMNTEAFF.

This clonotype was seen more than once but under ten times. The rearrangement joins TRBV11-2 to TRBJ2-3; 12 nucleotides agree with TRBD2. After removal of 5 bases from V and 3 bases from J, the junction contained 15 bases not matched to a gene. The CDR3 has 19 residues. Germline-derived CDR1 and CDR2 are SGHAT and FQNNGV. The CDR3 loop is CASSRSPRLAGERTDTQYF. The DNA of the CDR3 is TGTGCCAGCAGCCGATCGCCGAGACTAGCGGGAGAGAGGACAGATACGCAGTATTTT.